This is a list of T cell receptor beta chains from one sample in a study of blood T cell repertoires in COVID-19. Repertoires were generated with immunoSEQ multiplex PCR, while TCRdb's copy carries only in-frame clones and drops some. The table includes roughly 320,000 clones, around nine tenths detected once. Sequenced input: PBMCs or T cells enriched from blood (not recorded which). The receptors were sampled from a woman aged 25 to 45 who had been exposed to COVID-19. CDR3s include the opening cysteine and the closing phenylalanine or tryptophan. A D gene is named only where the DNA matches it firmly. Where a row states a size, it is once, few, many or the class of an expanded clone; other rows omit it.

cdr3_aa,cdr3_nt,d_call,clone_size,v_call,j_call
CASSVGRPRAGNTIYF,TGCGCCAGCAGCGTTGGGAGACCACGGGCTGGAAACACCATATATTTT,-,-,TRBV5-1,TRBJ1-3
CASRGDSNQPQHF,TGTGCCAGCCGGGGAGATAGCAATCAGCCCCAGCATTTT,-,-,TRBV6-5,TRBJ1-5
CASSLGQLSAEAFF,TGCGCCAGCAGCCTCGGACAGCTTAGCGCTGAAGCTTTCTTT,-,-,TRBV5-1,TRBJ1-1
CASRPGLAGGPGTDTQYF,TGTGCCAGCAGACCAGGACTAGCGGGGGGGCCGGGCACAGATACGCAGTATTTT,TRBD2,-,TRBV7-9,TRBJ2-3
CASSGGGGYGYTF,TGTGCCAGCAGCGGTGGGGGAGGCTATGGCTACACCTTC,-,-,TRBV7-2,TRBJ1-2
CASSPPDRGEYSPLHF,TGTGCCAGCTCACCCCCGGACAGGGGGGAATATTCACCCCTCCACTTT,TRBD1,-,TRBV18,TRBJ1-6
CASSGVAGGSYEQYF,TGTGCCAGCAGCGGGGTGGCAGGGGGGTCCTACGAGCAGTACTTC,-,-,TRBV7-8,TRBJ2-7
CASSMGGSYGYTF,TGTGCCAGTAGTATGGGGGGATCCTATGGCTACACCTTC,-,-,TRBV19,TRBJ1-2
CASSRRGRNNEQFF,TGTGCCAGCAGCAGGCGGGGGCGTAACAATGAGCAGTTCTTC,-,-,TRBV5-6,TRBJ2-1
CASSPIAVSSGANVLTF,TGTGCCAGCTCACCTATCGCAGTCAGCTCTGGGGCCAACGTCCTGACTTTC,-,-,TRBV18,TRBJ2-6
CSVYSRATGPNTEAFF,TGCAGCGTTTATTCTAGGGCGACAGGGCCGAACACTGAAGCTTTCTTT,TRBD1,-,TRBV29-1,TRBJ1-1
CAWSGQGPGYTF,TGTGCCTGGAGTGGACAGGGGCCTGGCTACACCTTC,TRBD1,-,TRBV30,TRBJ1-2
CASSLNSGQGQETQYF,TGTGCCAGCAGCCTAAACTCGGGACAGGGTCAAGAGACCCAGTACTTC,TRBD1,-,TRBV7-7,TRBJ2-5
CASSESGNYGELFF,TGTGCCAGTAGTGAAAGCGGCAATTACGGGGAGCTGTTTTTT,-,-,TRBV19,TRBJ2-2
CASSIPGGEQFF,TGTGCCAGTAGTATACCCGGGGGTGAGCAGTTCTTC,-,once,TRBV19,TRBJ2-1
CATSRGDRASNYGYTF,TGTGCCACCAGCAGAGGGGACAGGGCATCTAACTATGGCTACACCTTC,TRBD1,-,TRBV15,TRBJ1-2